This T cell receptor (beta chain) was profiled in a study of blood T cells in healthy people across ages. Across the whole study: Template switching picked up about one barcoded beta molecule for each two T cells. Study-level results: Long-lived donors exceeded aged donors in naive CD4+ cells and diversity. A strong correlation was seen between TCR beta diversity and naive T cell percentage.

Together with a sample-barcoded 5' primer, a J-beta primer mix was included in a second PCR lasting about 6 to 12 cycles. Every sample returned 2.5 million or more CDR3-containing paired-end reads. One entry per CDR3 protein, called by TCRdb with MiXCR from the 5' RACE reads. This sample has 580,000 or so distinct CDR3 sequences, with more than 45% found just once. The CDR3 is made up of 16 amino acids. V lost 7 bases and J lost 8; bases outside the gene matches: 16. Notes on this clonotype: Its antigen is still unknown.

The V gene is TRBV12-3 or TRBV12-4, the J gene TRBJ2-1, with 8 bases lining up with TRBD2. The receptor comes from a man at least 80 years old in good health. The sample consisted of blood. CDR3 nucleotides: TGTGCCAGCACCGGAGGACGAGCGGGAGATGGGTATGAGCAGTTCTTC. It specifies CASTGGRAGDGYEQFF.